This is a list of T cell receptor beta chains from one sample in a study of T cells after yellow fever vaccination. TCRdb analysed the 5' RACE reads with MiXCR anew, one entry per CDR3 protein. The repertoire holds 300,000 or so distinct CDR3 sequences, with roughly 7% as singletons. This material consisted of PBMCs, taken approximately 40 days after the first yellow fever vaccination. Receptors were obtained from a man aged 18 to 29 who received the YFV17D yellow fever vaccine. Each CDR3 is given with its conserved first and last residue. The D gene is left open where the match is weak. Part of the rows lack a size; the others show once, few, many or a class for expanded clones.

D,V,J,size,DNA,CDR3
.,TRBV6-2/TRBV6-3,TRBJ2-1,.,TGTGCCAGCAGTTACAAGAGGAGCGAGTACAATGAGCAGTTCTTC,CASSYKRSEYNEQFF
TRBD2,TRBV29-1,TRBJ2-3,.,TGCAGCGTTATTCGCGGGGGGGCGTCAGATACGCAGTATTTT,CSVIRGGASDTQYF
.,TRBV7-6,TRBJ2-2,.,TGTGCCAGCGTCCCTGGTCCGAAACTAAACACCGGGGAGCTGTTTTTT,CASVPGPKLNTGELFF
TRBD2,TRBV4-3,TRBJ2-2,few,TGCGCCAGCAGCCGGATCGGACTAGTTTCCGGGGAGCTGTTTTTT,CASSRIGLVSGELFF
.,TRBV5-1,TRBJ1-1,.,TGCGCCAGCAGCTTGGGGCGGATCCCTGTGAACACTGAAGCTTTCTTT,CASSLGRIPVNTEAFF
.,TRBV7-9,TRBJ1-1,.,TGTGCCAGCAGTGCCCTTGGCCGGGCCGAAGCTTTCTTT,CASSALGRAEAFF
.,TRBV19,TRBJ2-2,.,TGTGCCAGTAGTATCCAGGGGCGGACCCACGAATCCGGGGAGCTGTTTTTT,CASSIQGRTHESGELFF
.,TRBV28,TRBJ1-3,few,TGTGCCAGCAGTCAAAGGGAAGACTCTGGAAACACCATATATTTT,CASSQREDSGNTIYF
.,TRBV25-1,TRBJ2-7,many,TGTGCCAGCAGTGGCGGCTACGAGCAGTACTTC,CASSGGYEQYF
TRBD2,TRBV4-1,TRBJ2-5,few,TGCGCCAGCAGCCAAGAAACTAGCGGGGGATTCCAAGAGACCCAGTACTTC,CASSQETSGGFQETQYF
.,TRBV6-2/TRBV6-3,TRBJ2-7,.,TGTGCCAGCAGTTACTCTAGTTCCTGGGGACAATACGAGCAGTACTTC,CASSYSSSWGQYEQYF
.,TRBV18,TRBJ1-1,few,TGTGCCAGCTCACCGTTCGAGAACACTGAAGCTTTCTTT,CASSPFENTEAFF
.,TRBV12-3/TRBV12-4,TRBJ2-1,.,TGTGCCAGCAGGACCCCCGGGGCTAGCTCCTACAATGAGCAGTTCTTC,CASRTPGASSYNEQFF
TRBD2,TRBV27,TRBJ2-3,few,TGTGCCAGCAGTTTATCTCCTAGCGGTACGCAGTATTTT,CASSLSPSGTQYF
.,TRBV7-2,TRBJ2-5,.,TGTGCCAGCAGCTTGACGAGGGAGACCCAGTACTTC,CASSLTRETQYF
.,TRBV2,TRBJ1-5,.,TGTGCCAGCAGGGCAGACAGCAGCGGGCAGCCCCAGCATTTT,CASRADSSGQPQHF
.,TRBV5-4,TRBJ2-5,few,TGTGCCAGCAGCTTTGGTGTGGGGAGACAAGAGACCCAGTACTTC,CASSFGVGRQETQYF
.,TRBV20-1,TRBJ2-7,many,TGCAGTGCTAGAGGTCGGGGCTCGATCTACGAGCAGTACTTC,CSARGRGSIYEQYF
.,TRBV6-2/TRBV6-3,TRBJ2-5,many,TGTGCCAGCAGTTACAGGACTGAAGAGACCCAGTACTTC,CASSYRTEETQYF
TRBD1,TRBV29-1,TRBJ1-6,.,TGCAGCGTTACGACCGGGACAGGGTTGAATTCACCCCTCCACTTT,CSVTTGTGLNSPLHF
.,TRBV12-3/TRBV12-4,TRBJ1-3,.,TGTGCCAGCAGGGGGACCTCTACTGGAAACACCATATATTTT,CASRGTSTGNTIYF
.,TRBV6-1,TRBJ1-4,.,TGTGCCAGCGCCAGGGGAGGAAAACTGTTTTTT,CASARGGKLFF
.,TRBV27,TRBJ1-2,.,TGTGCCAGCAGTTGGGGGGCAGGGAGTAACTATGGCTACACCTTC,CASSWGAGSNYGYTF
.,TRBV2,TRBJ2-1,.,TGTGCCAGCAGTCTAGCCTGGGAGCAGTTCTTC,CASSLAWEQFF
TRBD1,TRBV5-1,TRBJ2-1,few,TGCGCCAGCAGCTTGGGACAGGGTAAGGATGAGCAGTTCTTC,CASSLGQGKDEQFF
.,TRBV20-1,TRBJ2-2,few,TGCAGTGCTAGACAACACACCGGGGAGCTGTTTTTT,CSARQHTGELFF
.,TRBV29-1,TRBJ1-1,many,TGCAGCGTCCCAGATCGGGCACTCAGGGGCACTGAAGCTTTCTTT,CSVPDRALRGTEAFF
TRBD2,TRBV9,TRBJ2-1,.,TGTGCCAGCAGCCGACTAGCGGGGGGAACCTACAATGAGCAGTTCTTC,CASSRLAGGTYNEQFF
.,TRBV7-6,TRBJ2-7,.,TGTGCCAGCAGCTTAGAGGAGGGTACGGACTACGAGCAGTACTTC,CASSLEEGTDYEQYF
.,TRBV7-2,TRBJ1-6,many,TGTGCCAGCAGCTTAGCAAAGGCATTCACCCTCCACTTT,CASSLAKAFTLHF
TRBD1,TRBV5-4,TRBJ2-4,.,TGTGCCAGCAGCTTGGGGGACAGAAACATTCAGTACTTC,CASSLGDRNIQYF
.,TRBV7-2,TRBJ1-4,.,TGTGCCAGCAGCTTCGACACAGACCCTTCTGAAAAACTGTTTTTT,CASSFDTDPSEKLFF
.,TRBV7-2,TRBJ2-3,.,TGTGCCAGCTGGGGGGCAGGTTATAGCACAGATACGCAGTATTTT,CASWGAGYSTDTQYF
TRBD2,TRBV28,TRBJ2-1,few,TGTGCCAGCAGTTATCGACTAGCGGGGGGGGAAAATGAGCAGTTCTTC,CASSYRLAGGENEQFF
.,TRBV5-1,TRBJ2-3,many,TGCGCCAGCAGCTTGGGGCTAGAAACAGATACGCAGTATTTT,CASSLGLETDTQYF
.,TRBV4-3,TRBJ2-2,many,TGCGCCAGCAGCCGAGGGGTCACGAACACCGGGGAGCTGTTTTTT,CASSRGVTNTGELFF
.,TRBV6-2/TRBV6-3,TRBJ1-1,.,TGTGCCAGCAGGTTCGAGAACACTGAAGCTTTCTTT,CASRFENTEAFF
TRBD1,TRBV12-3/TRBV12-4,TRBJ1-1,.,TGTGCCAGCAGTTTCAGGGGGTCTAACACTGAAGCTTTCTTT,CASSFRGSNTEAFF
.,TRBV7-2,TRBJ1-1,few,TGTGCCAGCAGCTCCCTGCAGGCTCTTGAAGCTTTCTTT,CASSSLQALEAFF
.,TRBV7-2,TRBJ2-1,.,TGTGCCAGCAGCTTAGCGCAATACAATGAGCAGTTCTTC,CASSLAQYNEQFF
.,TRBV24-1,TRBJ2-5,.,TGTGCCACCAGTGATGGGGGAGAGACCCAGTACTTC,CATSDGGETQYF
.,TRBV12-3/TRBV12-4,TRBJ1-1,.,TGTGCCAGCAGTTTAGTAGGGCAGGAGTCTGAAGCTTTCTTT,CASSLVGQESEAFF
.,TRBV7-6,TRBJ2-1,.,TGTGCCAGCAGCTTAGGTGGACGCCCAAGCTCCTACAATGAGCAGTTCTTC,CASSLGGRPSSYNEQFF
TRBD2,TRBV19,TRBJ2-1,.,TGTGCCAGTCGCGCTGGGGGAAGCGGGGGGGCGAATGAGCAGTTCTTC,CASRAGGSGGANEQFF
TRBD1,TRBV5-1,TRBJ2-3,.,TGCGCCAGCGGAGAGCAGGGGGCGCCGGATACGCAGTATTTT,CASGEQGAPDTQYF
.,TRBV13,TRBJ2-1,.,TGTGCCAGCCAAGGGAGCTCCTACAATGAGCAGTTCTTC,CASQGSSYNEQFF
TRBD1,TRBV5-1,TRBJ1-2,few,TGCGCCAGCAGCCTGACAGGGGAATATGGCTACACCTTC,CASSLTGEYGYTF